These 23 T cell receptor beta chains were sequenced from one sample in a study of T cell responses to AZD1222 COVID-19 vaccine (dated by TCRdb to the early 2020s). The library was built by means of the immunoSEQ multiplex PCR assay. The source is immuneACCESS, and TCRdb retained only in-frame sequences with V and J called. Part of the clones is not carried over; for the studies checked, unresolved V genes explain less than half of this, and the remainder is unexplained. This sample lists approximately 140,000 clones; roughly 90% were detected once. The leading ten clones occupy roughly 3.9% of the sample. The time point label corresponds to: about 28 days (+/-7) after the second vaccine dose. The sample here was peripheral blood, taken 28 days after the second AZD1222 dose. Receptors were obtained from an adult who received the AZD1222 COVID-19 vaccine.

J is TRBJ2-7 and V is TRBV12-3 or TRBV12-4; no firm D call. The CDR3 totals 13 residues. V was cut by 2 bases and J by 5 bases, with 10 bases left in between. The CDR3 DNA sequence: TGTGCCAGCAGTTTATATTCTGGGGACGAGCAGTACTTC. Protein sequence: CASSLYSGDEQYF.

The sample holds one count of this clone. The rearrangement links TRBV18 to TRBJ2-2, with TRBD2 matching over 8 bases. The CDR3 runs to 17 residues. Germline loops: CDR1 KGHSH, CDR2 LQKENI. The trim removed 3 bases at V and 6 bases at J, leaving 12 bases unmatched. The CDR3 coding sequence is TGTGCCAGCTCACCGAACTCCGGGACTAGTATTTCCGGGGAGCTGTTTTTT. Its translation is CASSPNSGTSISGELFF.

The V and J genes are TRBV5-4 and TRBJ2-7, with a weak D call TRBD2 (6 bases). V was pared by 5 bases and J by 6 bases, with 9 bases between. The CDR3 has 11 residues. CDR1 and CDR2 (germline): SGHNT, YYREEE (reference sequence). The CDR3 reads CASSSRGEQYF. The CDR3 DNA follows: TGTGCCAGCAGTTCGCGGGGCGAGCAGTACTTC. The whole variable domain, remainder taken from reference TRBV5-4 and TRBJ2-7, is ETGVTQSPTHLIKTRGQQVTLRCSSQSGHNTVSWYQQALGQGPQFIFQYYREEENGRGNFPPRFSGLQFPNYSSELNVNALELDDSALYLCASSSRGEQYFGPGTRLTVT.

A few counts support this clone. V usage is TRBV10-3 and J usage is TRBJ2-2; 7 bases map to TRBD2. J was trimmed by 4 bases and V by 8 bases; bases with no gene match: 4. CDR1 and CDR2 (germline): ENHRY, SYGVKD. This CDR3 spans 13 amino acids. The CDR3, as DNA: TGTGCCATCTTATGGGGGGGCACCGGGGAGCTGTTTTTT. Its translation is CAILWGGTGELFF.

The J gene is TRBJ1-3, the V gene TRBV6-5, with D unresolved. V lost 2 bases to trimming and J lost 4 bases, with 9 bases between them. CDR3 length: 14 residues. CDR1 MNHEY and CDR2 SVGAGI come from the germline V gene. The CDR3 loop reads CASSYGPGGNTIYF. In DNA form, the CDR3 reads TGTGCCAGCAGTTACGGCCCGGGGGGAAACACCATATATTTT.

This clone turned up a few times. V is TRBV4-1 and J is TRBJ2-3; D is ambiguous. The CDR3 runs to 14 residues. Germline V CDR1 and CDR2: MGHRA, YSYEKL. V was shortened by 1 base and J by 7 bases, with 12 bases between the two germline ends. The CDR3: CASSQVLRSHTQYF. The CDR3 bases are TGCGCCAGCAGCCAAGTGTTGAGAAGCCATACGCAGTATTTT.

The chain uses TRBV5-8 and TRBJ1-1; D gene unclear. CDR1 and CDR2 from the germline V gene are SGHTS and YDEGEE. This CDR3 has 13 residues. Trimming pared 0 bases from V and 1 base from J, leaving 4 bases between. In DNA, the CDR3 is TGTGCCAGCAGCTTGGGCCCGAACACTGAAGCTTTCTTT. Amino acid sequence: CASSLGPNTEAFF.

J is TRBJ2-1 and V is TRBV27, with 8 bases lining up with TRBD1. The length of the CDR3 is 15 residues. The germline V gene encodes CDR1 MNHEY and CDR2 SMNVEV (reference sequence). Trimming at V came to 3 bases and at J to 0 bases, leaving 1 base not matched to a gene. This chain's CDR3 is CASSFGQGSYNEQFF. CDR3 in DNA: TGTGCCAGCAGTTTTGGACAGGGCTCCTACAATGAGCAGTTCTTC.

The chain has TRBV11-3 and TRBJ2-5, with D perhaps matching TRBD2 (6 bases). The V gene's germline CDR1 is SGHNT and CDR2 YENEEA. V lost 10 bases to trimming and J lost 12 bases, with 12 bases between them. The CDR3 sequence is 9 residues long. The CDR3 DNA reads TGTGCCACCGGGACTCCCGAGTACTTC. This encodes CATGTPEYF.

The CDR3 DNA reads as TGTGCCACCAGTGACACAGGGGTTTATGGCTACACCTTC. Protein: CATSDTGVYGYTF. The chain joins TRBV24-1 to TRBJ1-2; 7 bases are a match to TRBD1. V trimming: 4 bases; J trimming: 5 bases; junction bases outside the gene matches: 3. Germline V gives CDR1 KGHDR, CDR2 SFDVKD. The CDR3 extends over 13 amino acids.

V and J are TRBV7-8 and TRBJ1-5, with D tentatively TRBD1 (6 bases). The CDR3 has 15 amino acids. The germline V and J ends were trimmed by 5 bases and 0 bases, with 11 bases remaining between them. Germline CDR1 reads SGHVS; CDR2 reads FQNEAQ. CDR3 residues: CASSSGRGSNQPQHF. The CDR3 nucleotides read TGTGCCAGCAGCAGTGGCAGGGGTAGCAATCAGCCCCAGCATTTT.

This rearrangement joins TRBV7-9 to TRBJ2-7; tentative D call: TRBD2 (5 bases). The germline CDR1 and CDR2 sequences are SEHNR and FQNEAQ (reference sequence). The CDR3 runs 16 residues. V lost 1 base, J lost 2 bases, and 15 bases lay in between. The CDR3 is CASSLVAGSNPYEQYF. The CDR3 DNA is TGTGCCAGCAGCTTAGTTGCGGGTTCAAACCCCTACGAGCAGTACTTC. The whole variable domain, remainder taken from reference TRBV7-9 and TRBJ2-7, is DTGVSQNPRHKITKRGQNVTFRCDPISEHNRLYWYRQTLGQGPEFLTYFQNEAQLEKSRLLSDRFSAERPKGSFSTLEIQRTEQGDSAMYLCASSLVAGSNPYEQYFGPGTRLTVT.

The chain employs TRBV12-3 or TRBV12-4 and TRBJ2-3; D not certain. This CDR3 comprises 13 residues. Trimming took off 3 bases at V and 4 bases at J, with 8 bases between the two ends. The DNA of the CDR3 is TGTGCCAGCAGTTTTGCGGCCCCAGATACGCAGTATTTT. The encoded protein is CASSFAAPDTQYF.

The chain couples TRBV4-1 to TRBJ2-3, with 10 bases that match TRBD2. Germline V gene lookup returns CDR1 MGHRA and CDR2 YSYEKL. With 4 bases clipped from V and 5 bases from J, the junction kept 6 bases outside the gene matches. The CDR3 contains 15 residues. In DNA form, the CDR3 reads TGCGCCAGCAGCCCGCTAGCGGGAGTTGAAGATACGCAGTATTTT. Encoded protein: CASSPLAGVEDTQYF.

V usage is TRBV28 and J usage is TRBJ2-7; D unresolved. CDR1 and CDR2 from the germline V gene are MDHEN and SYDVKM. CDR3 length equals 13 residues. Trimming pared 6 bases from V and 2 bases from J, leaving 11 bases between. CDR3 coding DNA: TGTGCCAGCAGAGGGCAGGCCACCTACGAGCAGTACTTC. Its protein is CASRGQATYEQYF.

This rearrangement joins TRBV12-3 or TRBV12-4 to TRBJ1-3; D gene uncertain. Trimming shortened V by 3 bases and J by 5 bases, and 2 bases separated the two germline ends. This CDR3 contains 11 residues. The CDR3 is CASSLRNTIYF. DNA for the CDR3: TGTGCCAGCAGTTTGAGAAACACCATATATTTT.

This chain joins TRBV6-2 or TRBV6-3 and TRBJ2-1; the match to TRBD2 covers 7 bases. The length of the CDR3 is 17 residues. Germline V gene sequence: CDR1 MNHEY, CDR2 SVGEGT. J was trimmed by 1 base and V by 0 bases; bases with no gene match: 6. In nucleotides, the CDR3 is TGTGCCAGCAGTTACTCCCCGACTAGCAGGTCCTACAATGAGCAGTTCTTC. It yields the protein CASSYSPTSRSYNEQFF.

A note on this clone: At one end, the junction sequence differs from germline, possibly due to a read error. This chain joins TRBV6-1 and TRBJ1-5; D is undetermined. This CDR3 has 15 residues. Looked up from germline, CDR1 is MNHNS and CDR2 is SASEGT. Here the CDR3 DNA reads TGTGCCAGCAGGGAAGGCCGGACGACGGGACAGCCCCAGCATTTT. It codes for CASREGRTTGQPQHF.

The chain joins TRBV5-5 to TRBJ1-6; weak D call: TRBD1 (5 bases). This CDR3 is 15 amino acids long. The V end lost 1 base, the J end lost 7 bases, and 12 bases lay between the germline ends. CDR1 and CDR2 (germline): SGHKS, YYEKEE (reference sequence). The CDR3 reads CASSLWQGKNSPLHF. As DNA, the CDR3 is TGTGCCAGCAGCTTGTGGCAGGGCAAAAATTCACCCCTCCACTTT.

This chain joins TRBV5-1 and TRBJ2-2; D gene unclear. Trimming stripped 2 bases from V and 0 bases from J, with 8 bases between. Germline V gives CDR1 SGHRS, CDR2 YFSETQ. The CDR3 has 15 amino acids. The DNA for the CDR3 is TGCGCCAGCAGCTTCACACCATCGAACACCGGGGAGCTGTTTTTT. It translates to CASSFTPSNTGELFF.

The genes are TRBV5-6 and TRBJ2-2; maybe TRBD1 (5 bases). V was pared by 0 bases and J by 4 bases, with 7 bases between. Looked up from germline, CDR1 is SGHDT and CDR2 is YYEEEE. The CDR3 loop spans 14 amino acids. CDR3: CASSLDRGTGELFF. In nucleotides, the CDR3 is TGTGCCAGCAGCTTGGATAGGGGCACCGGGGAGCTGTTTTTT.

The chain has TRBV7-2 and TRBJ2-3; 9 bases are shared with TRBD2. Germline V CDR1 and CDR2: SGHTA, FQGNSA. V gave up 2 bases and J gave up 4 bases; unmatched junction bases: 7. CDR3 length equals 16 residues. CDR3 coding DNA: TGTGCCAGCAGCTTAAGAGCGGGGGGCGGGGCAGATACGCAGTATTTT. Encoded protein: CASSLRAGGGADTQYF.

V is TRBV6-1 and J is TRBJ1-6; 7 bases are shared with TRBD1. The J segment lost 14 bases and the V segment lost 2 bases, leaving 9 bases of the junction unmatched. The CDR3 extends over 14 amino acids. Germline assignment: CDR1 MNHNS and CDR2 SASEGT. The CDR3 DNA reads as TGTGCCAGCAGTGAACCTAGACAGGGCGCTACCCTCCACTTT. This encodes CASSEPRQGATLHF.